The entry below gives a single T cell receptor beta chain sequence along with its context. Its antigen is unknown. Regarding time point: pretreatment peripheral blood. The method was immunoSEQ multiplex PCR; TCRdb's version includes in-frame clones alone and lacks a portion of them. Among 60,000 to 70,000 clones, roughly 77% were seen once, and the ten largest hold about 1.6%. The entry originates in a study of PD-L1 blockade in urothelial cancer. Background on the study: Atezolizumab, begun by patients at some point between 2012 and 2014, was given at 1,200 mg intravenously every 3 weeks. Blood was tested 3 weeks (second dose) and 6 weeks into treatment. The median T cell count in blood samples was around 150,000.

The study's findings and limits: Better progression-free and overall survival followed lower pretreatment blood clonality.

Germline CDR1 is LNHDA and CDR2 is SQIVND (reference sequence). V gave up 5 bases and J gave up 0 bases; unmatched junction bases: 7. The CDR3 runs 17 residues. Sequenced material: PBMCs, taken around atezolizumab (anti-PD-L1) treatment. This clonotype was sampled from a man in his 70s with urothelial cancer. The chain couples TRBV19 to TRBJ2-7; TRBD2 aligns across 13 bases. The CDR3 protein is CASSLGTSGDSSYEQYF. CDR3 coding DNA: TGTGCCAGTAGTTTGGGGACTAGCGGGGACAGCTCCTACGAGCAGTACTTC.